The rows below give T cell receptor beta chains drawn from one sample of a study of neurological immune-mediated disorders. TCRdb recomputed calls from the 5' RACE reads with MiXCR, one row per CDR3 protein. The table records about 44,000 distinct CDR3 sequences, roughly 21% of them present only once. Source material: PBMCs. Every receptor here comes from a man aged 55 to 70 with HTLV-1-associated myelopathy (HAM/TSP). The CDR3 runs from the conserved cysteine through the conserved F or W. A D gene is named only where the DNA matches it firmly. The size entry is marked missing in some rows and otherwise reads once, few, many or a size class.

TRBD2	TRBV20-1	many	TRBJ2-1	CSAGAGAALKLQFF	TGCAGTGCGGGAGCGGGAGCGGCACTCAAACTGCAGTTCTTC
.	TRBV20-1	.	TRBJ2-5	CSAYWSAGLETQYF	TGCAGTGCGTATTGGTCGGCAGGGTTAGAGACCCAGTACTTC
.	TRBV19	.	TRBJ1-6	CASRDDGTYNSPLHF	TGTGCCAGTAGGGACGACGGGACCTATAATTCACCCCTCCACTTT
.	TRBV29-1	many	TRBJ1-1	CSAPVGGRGLPNTEAFF	TGCAGCGCTCCTGTCGGGGGGAGGGGACTCCCGAACACTGAAGCTTTCTTT
.	TRBV5-1	.	TRBJ2-7	CASSLGGTSTYEQYF	TGCGCCAGCAGCTTGGGAGGGACTTCGACCTACGAGCAGTACTTC
.	TRBV6-5	many	TRBJ2-1	CASREELYNEQFF	TGTGCCAGCAGGGAGGAACTTTACAATGAGCAGTTCTTC
TRBD1	TRBV10-3	many	TRBJ1-1	CAISVTGTGKTEAFF	TGTGCCATCAGTGTAACCGGGACAGGGAAGACTGAAGCTTTCTTT
TRBD1	TRBV5-1	.	TRBJ1-4	CASSGTGGMRGEKLFF	TGCGCCAGCAGCGGGACAGGGGGCATGAGGGGTGAAAAACTGTTTTTT
TRBD1	TRBV7-8	many	TRBJ2-7	CASSLALDRTPYEQYF	TGTGCCAGCAGCTTAGCTTTGGACAGGACCCCCTACGAGCAGTACTTC
.	TRBV5-6	many	TRBJ2-7	CASSSSLVGISLGEQYF	TGTGCCAGCAGCTCGTCCCTAGTGGGCATCTCGCTGGGGGAGCAGTACTTC
.	TRBV20-1	many	TRBJ1-2	CSARVTGIYGYTF	TGCAGTGCTAGAGTTACGGGAATCTATGGCTACACCTTC
.	TRBV5-1	many	TRBJ2-3	CASSLGQITDTQYF	TGCGCCAGCAGCTTGGGACAGATAACAGATACGCAGTATTTT
TRBD1	TRBV10-3	many	TRBJ2-1	CAISELTGTGAYNEQFF	TGTGCCATCAGTGAGCTTACCGGGACAGGGGCTTACAATGAGCAGTTCTTC
.	TRBV5-1	many	TRBJ2-1	CASSPSSYNEQFF	TGCGCCAGCAGCCCGAGCTCCTACAATGAGCAGTTCTTC
.	TRBV7-2	many	TRBJ1-2	CASSLAVPSGYTF	TGTGCCAGCAGCTTAGCGGTTCCCTCTGGCTACACCTTC
TRBD2	TRBV7-9	.	TRBJ2-3	CASSSPLRPPGLEGWADTQYF	TGTGCCAGCAGCTCCCCTCTAAGACCCCCGGGACTAGAGGGATGGGCAGATACGCAGTATTTT
TRBD2	TRBV20-1	few	TRBJ2-3	CSAPSGASGRSIHTDTQYF	TGCAGTGCCCCAAGTGGGGCTAGCGGGAGGTCCATACACACAGATACGCAGTATTTT
.	TRBV6-5	many	TRBJ1-1	CASSPELHTEAFF	TGTGCCAGCAGCCCCGAACTACACACTGAAGCTTTCTTT
TRBD1	TRBV6-6	many	TRBJ1-1	CASSPSTGTMNTEAFF	TGTGCCAGCAGTCCGTCGACAGGGACTATGAACACTGAAGCTTTCTTT
TRBD2	TRBV5-4	.	TRBJ2-7	CASSLAVAGVSYEQYF	TGTGCCAGCAGCTTGGCGGTTGCGGGAGTATCCTACGAGCAGTACTTC
.	TRBV28	many	TRBJ1-6	CASSQKFSPLHF	TGTGCCAGCAGTCAGAAGTTTTCACCCCTCCACTTT
.	TRBV6-1	many	TRBJ2-3	CASSDLGLTDTQYF	TGTGCCAGCAGTGACCTGGGACTCACAGATACGCAGTATTTT
.	TRBV7-8	many	TRBJ2-3	CASSLRGGDTQYF	TGTGCCAGCAGCTTACGTGGGGGGGATACGCAGTATTTT
.	TRBV20-1	many	TRBJ2-7	CSARAREGNSYEQYF	TGCAGTGCTAGAGCCCGCGAGGGTAACTCCTACGAGCAGTACTTC
TRBD2	TRBV14	.	TRBJ2-7	CASSQLAGGLYEQYF	TGTGCCAGCAGCCAGCTAGCGGGAGGGCTCTACGAGCAGTACTTC
.	TRBV6-6	many	TRBJ1-5	CASTSRGDLSNQPQHF	TGTGCCAGCACCTCACGGGGGGATTTAAGCAATCAGCCCCAGCATTTT
.	TRBV29-1	.	TRBJ1-1	CSVITDGGTEAFF	TGCAGCGTTATTACAGACGGGGGCACTGAAGCTTTCTTT
.	TRBV5-6	many	TRBJ1-1	CASSLAYTRRNTEAFF	TGTGCCAGCAGCTTGGCCTACACCCGAAGGAACACTGAAGCTTTCTTT
TRBD1	TRBV27	many	TRBJ1-6	CASSSRQGRSYNSPLHF	TGTGCCAGCAGTTCCCGACAGGGAAGGTCCTATAATTCACCCCTCCACTTT
TRBD1	TRBV7-3	many	TRBJ2-2	CASSLTGTGGELNTGELFF	TGTGCCAGCAGCCTAACCGGGACAGGGGGCGAGTTGAACACCGGGGAGCTGTTTTTT
TRBD1	TRBV5-1	many	TRBJ2-3	CASSLQGQGPRDTQYF	TGCGCCAGCAGCTTGCAGGGACAGGGGCCAAGGGATACGCAGTATTTT
.	TRBV5-1	many	TRBJ1-5	CASSLEGDLNQPQHF	TGCGCCAGCAGCTTGGAGGGGGACCTCAATCAGCCCCAGCATTTT
TRBD2	TRBV5-1	.	TRBJ2-7	CAISLQLISGSASYEQYF	TGCGCCATCAGCTTACAGCTAATTAGCGGGAGCGCCTCCTACGAGCAGTACTTC
TRBD1	TRBV7-6	many	TRBJ2-7	CATSRQGADEQYF	TGTGCCACCAGCCGACAGGGGGCTGACGAGCAGTACTTC
TRBD2	TRBV5-1	many	TRBJ2-1	CASSLVSGGNEQFF	TGCGCCAGCAGCTTGGTGTCGGGGGGCAATGAGCAGTTCTTC
.	TRBV27	many	TRBJ2-1	CASSLGSSYNEQFF	TGTGCCAGCAGTTTAGGGAGCTCCTACAATGAGCAGTTCTTC
TRBD2	TRBV7-9	many	TRBJ2-5	CASSRLASQETQYF	TGTGCCAGCAGCCGACTAGCATCCCAAGAGACCCAGTACTTC
.	TRBV29-1	many	TRBJ2-1	CSVGRQPNEQFF	TGCAGCGTTGGGAGACAGCCAAATGAGCAGTTCTTC
TRBD2	TRBV27	many	TRBJ2-2	CASSLRTRTGELFF	TGTGCCAGCAGTTTACGGACTAGGACCGGGGAGCTGTTTTTT
.	TRBV6-5	.	TRBJ2-2	CASRSLDLTGELFF	TGTGCCAGTAGATCGCTGGACCTGACCGGGGAGCTGTTTTTT
.	TRBV6-2/TRBV6-3	.	TRBJ2-1	CASSSRAGLNEQFF	TGTGCCAGCAGTTCCCGGGCAGGATTAAATGAGCAGTTCTTC
TRBD2	TRBV5-5	.	TRBJ2-5	CASSFFVAGGVETQYF	TGTGCCAGCAGCTTTTTTGTCGCGGGAGGCGTGGAGACCCAGTACTTC
.	TRBV29-1	many	TRBJ2-1	CSVGSGQSPSPYNEQFF	TGCAGCGTTGGAAGCGGACAGTCGCCCAGCCCCTACAATGAGCAGTTCTTC
.	TRBV6-5	many	TRBJ1-2	CASRERDILYGYTF	TGTGCCAGCAGGGAAAGGGACATTCTCTATGGCTACACCTTC
.	TRBV18	.	TRBJ2-3	CASSPPRVSDTQYF	TGTGCCAGCTCACCACCGAGGGTCTCAGATACGCAGTATTTT
.	TRBV29-1	many	TRBJ2-5	CSVGTAQETQYF	TGCAGCGTTGGGACAGCCCAAGAGACCCAGTACTTC
TRBD2	TRBV5-5	few	TRBJ2-3	CASSGIAGGPTDTQYF	TGTGCCAGCAGCGGCATAGCGGGAGGGCCCACAGATACGCAGTATTTT
TRBD2	TRBV12-3/TRBV12-4	many	TRBJ2-3	CASSWYGGIDTQYF	TGTGCCAGCAGTTGGTACGGGGGGATAGATACGCAGTATTTT
TRBD2	TRBV6-1	many	TRBJ2-3	CASRVSVGSGSFTDTQYF	TGTGCCAGCAGGGTTTCTGTGGGTAGCGGGAGTTTCACAGATACGCAGTATTTT
.	TRBV11-2	many	TRBJ2-5	CASSPRGRAQETQYF	TGTGCCAGCAGCCCCCGAGGCAGAGCACAAGAGACCCAGTACTTC
.	TRBV28	few	TRBJ2-4	CASSSWTDFSKNIQYF	TGTGCCAGCAGTTCCTGGACCGACTTCTCCAAAAACATTCAGTACTTC
.	TRBV5-1	many	TRBJ2-5	CASKLQETQYF	TGCGCCAGCAAGCTTCAAGAGACCCAGTACTTC
.	TRBV5-1	many	TRBJ2-4	CASSSRGAKNIQYF	TGCGCCAGCAGCAGTCGGGGAGCCAAAAACATTCAGTACTTC